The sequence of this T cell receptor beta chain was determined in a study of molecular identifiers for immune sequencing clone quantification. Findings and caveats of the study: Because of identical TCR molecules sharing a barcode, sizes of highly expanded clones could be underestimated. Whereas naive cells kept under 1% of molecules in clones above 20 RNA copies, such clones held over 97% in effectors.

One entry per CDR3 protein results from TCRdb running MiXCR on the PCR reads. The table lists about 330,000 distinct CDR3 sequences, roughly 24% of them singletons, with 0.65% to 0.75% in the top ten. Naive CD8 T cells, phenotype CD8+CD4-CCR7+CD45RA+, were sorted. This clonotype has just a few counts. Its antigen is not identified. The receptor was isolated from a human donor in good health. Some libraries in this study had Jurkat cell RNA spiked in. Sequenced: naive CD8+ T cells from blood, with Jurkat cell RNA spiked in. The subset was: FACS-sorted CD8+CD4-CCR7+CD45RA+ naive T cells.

DNA of the CDR3: TGTGCCAGCAGTTCATCAGGGGTCGGCTACACCTTC. Translated: CASSSSGVGYTF. V is TRBV6-5 and J is TRBJ1-2; TRBD1 might be the D (6 bases). The ends were cut back, 4 bases at V and 8 bases at J, with 11 bases in the middle. The germline CDR1 and CDR2 sequences are MNHEY and SVGAGI. The CDR3 is 12 residues long.